This record covers a single T cell receptor (beta chain). Its specificity is not known. This entry comes from a study of post-analysis software for immune sequencing data. Background on the study: Recorded disease courses covered relapsing-remitting, secondary progressive and progressive-relapsing multiple sclerosis. Some patients had no subtype annotation. Points from the study as a whole: When the samples were clustered directly with F measure, those that had been prepared in the same batch showed strong co-clustering. Relative to controls, patients had five TRBV segments at higher frequency, with TRBV5-6, TRBV5-1 and TRBV20-1 among these. Controls significantly exceeded multiple sclerosis patients in normalized Chao1 diversity.

V shed 6 bases, J shed 5 bases, and the junction held 5 bases outside the gene matches. Germline CDR1 MNHEY, CDR2 SMNVEV (reference sequence). The CDR3 covers 14 residues. Prepared TCR beta cDNA libraries contained unique molecular identifiers. Researchers reported some 500,000 cDNA molecules coming from about 1 to 10 million T cells. TCRdb ran MiXCR on the PCR reads and lists one entry per CDR3 protein. The top ten hold more than 0.55% of the sample, which has approximately 730,000 distinct CDR3 sequences, just under 30% seen once. The clonotype originates from a girl under 18 with multiple sclerosis. The sequencing input was blood. This chain connects TRBV27 to TRBJ2-1, with TRBD1 matching 9 bases. The DNA of the CDR3 is TGTGCCAGCAGGTACAGGGGGCTCCACAATGAGCAGTTCTTC. Translated, it gives CASRYRGLHNEQFF.